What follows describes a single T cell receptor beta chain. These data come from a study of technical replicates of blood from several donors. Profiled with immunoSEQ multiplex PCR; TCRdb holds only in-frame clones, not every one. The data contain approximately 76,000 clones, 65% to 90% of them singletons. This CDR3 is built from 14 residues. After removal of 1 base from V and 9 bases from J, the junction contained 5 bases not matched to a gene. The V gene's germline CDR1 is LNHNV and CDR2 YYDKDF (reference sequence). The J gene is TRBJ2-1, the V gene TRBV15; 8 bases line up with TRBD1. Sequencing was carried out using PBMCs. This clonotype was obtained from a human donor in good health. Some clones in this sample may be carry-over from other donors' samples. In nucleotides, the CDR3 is TGTGCCACCAGCAGAGTACAGGGGGAAATTGAGCAGTTCTTC. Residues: CATSRVQGEIEQFF.